The 27 T cell receptor beta chains listed next were all sequenced from one sample in a study of vaccination and CD4 T cells after COVID-19. The Oncomine TCR Beta short-read assay sequenced DNA from cultured CD4+ T cells. TCRdb used MiXCR to reprocess the PCR reads, holding one entry per CDR3 protein. The table has tens of thousands of distinct CDR3 sequences, around 48% seen once. The treatment was: roughly 11-day PBMC culture with coronavirus spike peptide pools or control peptides (ViraFEST assay). Their specific antigens are unknown. Material: CD4+ T cells from blood, cultured in vitro. Receptors originate from a human donor who had recovered from COVID-19.

The rearrangement uses TRBV5-1 and TRBJ1-5; D is perhaps TRBD1 (6 bases). The CDR3 consists of 16 residues. Germline-derived CDR1 and CDR2 are SGHRS and YFSETQ. Trimming left V 3 bases short and J 0 bases short, with 13 bases between. The CDR3 nucleotides are TGCGCCAGCAGCTCCGGGGGAGGGGGTAGCAATCAGCCCCAGCATTTT. It codes for CASSSGGGGSNQPQHF.

This chain connects TRBV12-3 or TRBV12-4 to TRBJ1-1, with D maybe TRBD1 (6 bases). The CDR3 spans 16 residues. Trimming took 4 bases from V and 3 from J, leaving 18 bases between them. The CDR3 spells CASSSRWGGWDTEAFF. CDR3 sequence (DNA): TGTGCCAGCAGTTCCAGATGGGGGGGCTGGGACACTGAAGCTTTCTTT.

The V gene is TRBV6-1, the J gene TRBJ1-1; 7 nucleotides match TRBD1. With V trimmed by 8 bases and J by 1 base, 7 bases remained unmatched. The germline V gene encodes CDR1 MNHNS and CDR2 SASEGT. The CDR3 has 14 amino acids. CDR3 nucleotides: TGTGCCAGCCGTCGGGGACAGCAGAACACTGAAGCTTTCTTT. This encodes CASRRGQQNTEAFF.

The sample holds a few counts of this clonotype. The chain links TRBV20-1 to TRBJ1-5; D is uncertain. There are 13 residues in the CDR3. Between the trimmed V and J ends, which lost 5 bases and 5 bases, there was a span of 13 bases. Germline V gives CDR1 DFQATT, CDR2 SNEGSKA (reference sequence). The CDR3: CSAPLNPDQPQHF. CDR3 nucleotide sequence: TGCAGTGCTCCGCTCAATCCGGATCAGCCCCAGCATTTT.

The CDR3: CASSQQQETQYF. In DNA form, the CDR3 reads TGTGCCAGCAGTCAGCAGCAAGAGACCCAGTACTTC. The chain uses TRBV6-2 or TRBV6-3 and TRBJ2-5; D is unresolved. V was pared by 5 bases and J by 2 bases, with 6 bases between. Germline CDR1 MNHEY, CDR2 SVGEGT. This CDR3 comprises 12 residues.

J is TRBJ2-3 and V is TRBV7-3; 10 positions agree with TRBD1. The J segment lost 4 bases and the V segment lost 2 bases, leaving 6 bases of the junction unmatched. CDR1 is SGHTA and CDR2 is FQGTGA in the germline V gene. The CDR3 totals 16 residues. The DNA of the CDR3 is TGTGCCAGCAGCTTAGTCGGGACAGGGGTGGCAGATACGCAGTATTTT. This sequence encodes CASSLVGTGVADTQYF.

In this sample, this clonotype turned up a few times. V and J are TRBV11-3 and TRBJ2-1, with 8 bases aligning to TRBD2. Losses at the gene ends were 1 base for V and 2 bases for J; bases not matched to a gene: 4. This CDR3 has 16 residues. Germline lookup yields CDR1 SGHNT and CDR2 YENEEA. The CDR3 DNA sequence: TGTGCCAGCAGCTTAGGAGCAGCGGGGGCCTACAATGAGCAGTTCTTC. Encoded protein: CASSLGAAGAYNEQFF.

This chain links TRBV7-2 with TRBJ1-6, with D possibly being TRBD1 (5 bases). This CDR3 has 15 amino acids. Germline assignment: CDR1 SGHTA and CDR2 FQGNSA. The V end lost 5 bases, the J end lost 8 bases, and 16 bases lay between the germline ends. The CDR3 DNA reads as TGTGCCAGCAGCCTTCAAAAAGGGGAGTATTCACCCCTCCACTTT. The encoded protein is CASSLQKGEYSPLHF.

The V gene is TRBV27, the J gene TRBJ1-1; D is perhaps TRBD1 (6 bases). V lost 5 bases and J lost 5, with 12 bases in between. Germline V CDR1 and CDR2: MNHEY, SMNVEV (reference sequence). The CDR3 runs to 13 residues. DNA for the CDR3: TGTGCCAGCAGTCTTAGGGGGGGGACTGAAGCTTTCTTT. It encodes CASSLRGGTEAFF.

This chain connects TRBV2 to TRBJ2-1; 8 nucleotides line up with TRBD2. CDR3 length: 14 amino acids. Looked up from germline, CDR1 is SNHLY and CDR2 is FYNNEI. Trimming at V came to 4 bases and at J to 11 bases, leaving 10 bases not matched to a gene. DNA for the CDR3: TGTGCCAGCAGTGTAGCGAGCGGGGGCGCCCAGCAGTTCTTC. This encodes CASSVASGGAQQFF. Full variable domain (remainder filled in from reference TRBV2 and TRBJ2-1): EPEVTQTPSHQVTQMGQEVILRCVPISNHLYFYWYRQILGQKVEFLVSFYNNEISEKSEIFDDQFSVERPDGSNFTLKIRSTKLEDSAMYFCASSVASGGAQQFFGPGTRLTVL.

The rearrangement uses TRBV19 and TRBJ1-1; unclear D gene. Germline values: CDR1 LNHDA, CDR2 SQIVND (reference sequence). This CDR3 region has 12 residues. V dropped 4 bases and J dropped 1 base, with 4 bases sitting between them. The CDR3 reads CASSSGNTEAFF. As DNA, the CDR3 is TGTGCCAGTAGTAGCGGGAACACTGAAGCTTTCTTT.

The chain is built from TRBV7-3 and TRBJ1-1; TRBD1 is a possible D gene (6 bases). With 6 bases removed from V and 7 bases from J, the gap between germline ends came to 18 bases. The CDR3 loop spans 14 amino acids. The germline V gene encodes CDR1 SGHTA and CDR2 FQGTGA. Written as DNA, the CDR3 is TGTGCCAGCAGTCCGGGGGGAGGGGGAGGTGAAGCTTTCTTT. It is translated as CASSPGGGGGEAFF.

The V and J genes are TRBV7-2 and TRBJ1-6; D might be TRBD1 (6 bases). The CDR3 totals 17 residues. CDR1 is SGHTA and CDR2 is FQGNSA in the germline V gene. The V and J ends lost 5 bases and 1 base respectively, with 15 bases between them. Written as DNA, the CDR3 is TGTGCCAGCAGCAGGGGGTCCGCTACGTCCTATAATTCACCCCTCCACTTT. This sequence encodes CASSRGSATSYNSPLHF. Together with reference TRBV7-2 and TRBJ1-6, the CDR3 gives the full variable domain: GAGVSQSPSNKVTEKGKDVELRCDPISGHTALYWYRQSLGQGLEFLIYFQGNSAPDKSGLPSDRFSAERTGGSVSTLTIQRTQQEDSAVYLCASSRGSATSYNSPLHFGNGTRLTVT.

This clonotype was seen a handful of times. The chain couples TRBV7-6 to TRBJ1-5; possible D gene TRBD1, 5 bases. Trimming removed 6 bases at V and 6 bases at J, with 15 bases between. Per the germline V gene, CDR1 is SGHVS and CDR2 is FNYEAQ. The CDR3 sequence is 14 residues long. As DNA, the CDR3 is TGTGCCAGCAGTCTAGGGGCCGGGCTTCAGCCCCAGCATTTT. Amino acids: CASSLGAGLQPQHF.

This clonotype showed up just a few times. V usage is TRBV20-1 and J usage is TRBJ1-5, with no clear D. The CDR3 runs to 14 residues. The V gene's germline CDR1 is DFQATT and CDR2 SNEGSKA (reference sequence). Trimming took off 4 bases at V and 4 bases at J, with 14 bases between the two ends. This CDR3 is CSAKPGPGNQPQHF. CDR3 nucleotide sequence: TGCAGTGCTAAGCCCGGGCCGGGGAATCAGCCCCAGCATTTT.

This clonotype was recorded once. The chain employs TRBV12-3 or TRBV12-4 and TRBJ2-5, with 8 bases identical to TRBD1. This CDR3 has 14 residues. The junction had 4 bases not matched to a gene; V was cut back by 5 bases and J by 2 bases. This CDR3 is CASSLGTGQETQYF. CDR3 DNA: TGTGCCAGCAGTCTAGGGACAGGACAAGAGACCCAGTACTTC.

The chain employs TRBV7-9 and TRBJ1-2; the D is unclear. CDR1 is SEHNR, CDR2 FQNEAQ, per germline (reference sequence). V dropped 6 bases and J dropped 6 bases, with 11 bases sitting between them. The CDR3 spans 12 residues. The CDR3 loop reads CASSPNKDGYTF. For the CDR3, the DNA is TGTGCCAGCAGTCCCAACAAGGATGGCTACACCTTC.

The chain joins TRBV6-5 to TRBJ2-3; 7 positions match TRBD1. Per germline, CDR1 MNHEY and CDR2 SVGAGI. This CDR3 has 16 amino acids. Trimming removed 2 bases from V and 1 base from J; junction bases left unmatched: 6. The chain's CDR3 is CASSYGDSKGTDTQYF. The CDR3 DNA follows: TGTGCCAGCAGTTACGGGGACAGCAAGGGCACAGATACGCAGTATTTT.

This clonotype has a handful of counts. V usage is TRBV6-1 and J usage is TRBJ2-5; TRBD1 matches 8 bases. The CDR3 contains 14 residues. V shed 2 bases, J shed 5 bases, and the junction held 4 bases outside the gene matches. CDR1 is MNHNS, CDR2 SASEGT, per germline. DNA for the CDR3: TGTGCCAGCAGTGAACAGGGGGCGTGGGAGACCCAGTACTTC. It yields the protein CASSEQGAWETQYF.

The V gene is TRBV27, the J gene TRBJ1-6, with D possibly TRBD1 on 5 matching bases. The CDR3 loop spans 14 amino acids. Trimming removed 3 bases at V and 7 bases at J, with 10 bases between. Per the germline V gene, CDR1 is MNHEY and CDR2 is SMNVEV (reference sequence). DNA for the CDR3: TGTGCCAGCAGTTTCGACAGCCAGAATTCACCCCTCCACTTT. Translated, it gives CASSFDSQNSPLHF.

This sequence joins TRBV10-3 and TRBJ1-3; D gene uncertain. The CDR3 runs to 14 residues. Germline loops: CDR1 ENHRY, CDR2 SYGVKD. The germline V and J ends were trimmed by 3 bases and 0 bases, with 6 bases remaining between them. The CDR3 region has the DNA TGTGCCATCAGTGACGGGAGCTCTGGAAACACCATATATTTT. Amino acid sequence: CAISDGSSGNTIYF.

The rearrangement joins TRBV20-1 to TRBJ2-5, with D hard to call. The V gene's germline CDR1 is DFQATT and CDR2 SNEGSKA (reference sequence). V gave up 3 bases and J gave up 5 bases, with 10 bases separating them. The CDR3 is 12 residues long. In DNA, the CDR3 is TGCAGTGCTAGCAAGCTCGCTGAGACCCAGTACTTC. Its translation is CSASKLAETQYF.

The V gene is TRBV7-8, the J gene TRBJ1-5; maybe TRBD1 (5 bases). The ends were cut back, 10 bases at V and 1 base at J, with 20 bases in the middle. There are 16 residues in the CDR3. Germline assignment: CDR1 SGHVS and CDR2 FQNEAQ. The CDR3 DNA sequence: TGTGCCACCTTGGAGGGGAATATGCCGAGCAATCAGCCCCAGCATTTT. This encodes CATLEGNMPSNQPQHF.

The chain links TRBV2 to TRBJ1-5, with no clear D. The V end was cut by 6 bases, the J end by 5 bases, with 11 bases between. Per the germline V gene, CDR1 is SNHLY and CDR2 is FYNNEI. The CDR3 covers 13 residues. CDR3 coding DNA: TGTGCCAGCAGGCTGACAAGAGATCAGCCCCAGCATTTT. Translated, it gives CASRLTRDQPQHF.

This rearrangement joins TRBV12-5 to TRBJ1-5, with 8 bases identical to TRBD1. The CDR3 loop spans 14 amino acids. Germline V gene data show CDR1 as LGHNT and CDR2 as FRNRAP. The ends lost 5 bases at V and 7 bases at J; junction bases unmatched: 7. CDR3 DNA sequence: TGTGCTAGTGGTCCTGGACAGGGAGGACAGCCCCAGCATTTT. Residues: CASGPGQGGQPQHF.

This clonotype has only a few counts. The chain combines TRBV7-9 with TRBJ1-2, with 9 bases that match TRBD1. The junction had 4 bases not matched to a gene; V was cut back by 5 bases and J by 3 bases. The CDR3 sequence is 14 residues long. The germline CDR1 and CDR2 sequences are SEHNR and FQNEAQ (reference sequence). CDR3 bases: TGTGCCAGCAGCAGGGACAGGGACGACTATGGCTACACCTTC. Its translation: CASSRDRDDYGYTF. Together with reference TRBV7-9 and TRBJ1-2, the CDR3 gives the full variable domain: DTGVSQNPRHKITKRGQNVTFRCDPISEHNRLYWYRQTLGQGPEFLTYFQNEAQLEKSRLLSDRFSAERPKGSFSTLEIQRTEQGDSAMYLCASSRDRDDYGYTFGSGTRLTVV.

This chain links TRBV7-9 with TRBJ1-1; tentatively, D is TRBD1 (6 bases). CDR1 SEHNR and CDR2 FQNEAQ come from the germline V gene (reference sequence). Trimming removed 1 base at V and 2 bases at J, with 8 bases between. CDR3 size: 14 residues. CDR3 sequence (DNA): TGTGCCAGCAGCTTAGGGACAGCCAACACTGAAGCTTTCTTT. The encoded protein is CASSLGTANTEAFF.